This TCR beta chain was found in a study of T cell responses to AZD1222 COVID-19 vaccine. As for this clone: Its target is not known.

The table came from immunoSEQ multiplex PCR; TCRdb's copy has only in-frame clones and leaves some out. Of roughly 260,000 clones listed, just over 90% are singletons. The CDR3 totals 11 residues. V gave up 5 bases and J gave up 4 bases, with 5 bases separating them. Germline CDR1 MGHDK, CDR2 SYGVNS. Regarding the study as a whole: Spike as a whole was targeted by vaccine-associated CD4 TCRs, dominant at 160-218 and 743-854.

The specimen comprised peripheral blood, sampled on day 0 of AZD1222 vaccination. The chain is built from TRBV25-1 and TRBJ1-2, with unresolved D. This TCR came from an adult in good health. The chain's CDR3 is CASSSSYGYTF. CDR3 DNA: TGTGCCAGCAGTTCGAGCTATGGCTACACCTTC.